This TCR beta chain was recorded in a study of shared clonotypes between healthy human individuals. Overall study findings and caveats: Estimated richness was generally greater in naive than memory subsets.

A word on this clone: The antigen remains unidentified.

Germline CDR1 KGHSH, CDR2 LQKENI. This CDR3 comprises 17 residues. The ends were cut back, 2 bases at V and 2 bases at J, with 13 bases in the middle. Profiled with immunoSEQ multiplex PCR; TCRdb holds only in-frame clones, not every one. The sample includes roughly 1,500,000 clones, about 98.5% of them seen just once. Sequencing was performed on naive CD4+ T cells sorted from blood. Subset denoted: CD45RA+ positively selected. The receptor was isolated from a young man in good health. This sequence joins TRBV18 and TRBJ2-6, with D unclear. The CDR3, as DNA: TGTGCCAGCTCACCATTGCCAACACGGACTGGGGCCAACGTCCTGACTTTC. Its translation is CASSPLPTRTGANVLTF.